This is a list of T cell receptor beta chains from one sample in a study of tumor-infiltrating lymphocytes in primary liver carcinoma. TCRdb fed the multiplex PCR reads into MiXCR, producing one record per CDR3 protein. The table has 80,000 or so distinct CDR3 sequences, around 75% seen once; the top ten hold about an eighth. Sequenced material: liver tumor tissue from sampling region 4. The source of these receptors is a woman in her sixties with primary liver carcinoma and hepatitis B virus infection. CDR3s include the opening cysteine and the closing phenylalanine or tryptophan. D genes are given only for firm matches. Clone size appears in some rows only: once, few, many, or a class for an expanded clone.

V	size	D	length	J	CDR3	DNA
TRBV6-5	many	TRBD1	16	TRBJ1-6	CASSYSPTGGLSPLHF	TGTGCCAGCAGTTACAGTCCGACAGGGGGCCTTTCACCCCTCCACTTT
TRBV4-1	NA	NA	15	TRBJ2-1	CASSQDSAGYLNQFF	TGTGCCAGCAGCCAAGATTCGGCAGGGTACCTTAATCAGTTCTTC
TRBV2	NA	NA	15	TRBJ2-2	CASSEAHFETGELFF	TGTGCCAGCAGTGAAGCGCATTTCGAAACCGGGGAGCTGTTTTTT
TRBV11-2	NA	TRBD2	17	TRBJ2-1	CASSRRLAGGPGDEQSF	TGTGCCAGCAGCAGGAGACTAGCGGGCGGGCCCGGGGATGAGCAGTCCTTC
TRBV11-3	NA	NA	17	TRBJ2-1	CASSSRGSRTMGNGQFF	TGTGCCAGCAGCTCCCGGGGTTCGCGGACCATGGGCAATGGGCAGTTCTTC
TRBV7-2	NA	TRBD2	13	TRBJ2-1	CALAGGPGREQLF	TGTGCCCTAGCGGGAGGGCCCGGACGTGAGCAGCTCTTC
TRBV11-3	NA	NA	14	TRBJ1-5	CVSSPRIGYQPQHF	TGTGTCAGCAGCCCAAGGATAGGGTATCAGCCCCAGCACTTT
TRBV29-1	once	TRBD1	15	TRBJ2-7	CGLRRTGASGYGQYF	TGCGGCCTCCGACGGACAGGGGCTTCTGGCTACGGGCAGTACTTC
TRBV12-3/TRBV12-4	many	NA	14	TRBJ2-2	CASTIAGQTGELFF	TGTGCCAGCACGATAGCGGGACAGACCGGGGAGCTGTTTTTT
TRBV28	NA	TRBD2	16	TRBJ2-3	CAGSSRGGRFTDTQYF	TGTGCCGGCAGTTCTAGAGGCGGGAGATTCACAGATACGCAGTATTTT
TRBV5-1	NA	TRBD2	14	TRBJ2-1	CANSFSGSRDEQFF	TGCGCCAACAGCTTTAGCGGGAGTCGCGATGAGCAGTTCTTC
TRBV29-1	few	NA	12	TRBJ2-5	CIVGQPQETQYF	TGCATCGTCGGACAGCCCCAAGAGACCCAGTACTTC
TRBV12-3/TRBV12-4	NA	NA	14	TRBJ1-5	CASSLANSNQPQHF	TGTGCCAGCAGTTTAGCCAATAGCAATCAGCCCCAACATTTT
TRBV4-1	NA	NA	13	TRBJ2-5	CASSQWRKETRYF	TGCGCCAGCAGCCAGTGGAGAAAGGAGACCCGGTACTTT
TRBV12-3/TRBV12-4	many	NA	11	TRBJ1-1	CASSFGQGRFF	TGTGCCAGCAGTTTCGGGCAGGGACGGTTCTTT
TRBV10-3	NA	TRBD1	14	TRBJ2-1	CAAESGTGNNELFF	TGTGCTGCCGAATCCGGGACAGGGAACAATGAGCTGTTCTTC
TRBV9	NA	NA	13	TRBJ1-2	CASSVEPPGRYTF	TGTGCCAGCAGTGTAGAGCCCCCGGGGCGCTACACCTTC
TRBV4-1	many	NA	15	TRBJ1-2	CASSHTGTRNYGYTF	TGCGCCAGCAGCCACACCGGGACACGGAACTATGGCTACACCTTC
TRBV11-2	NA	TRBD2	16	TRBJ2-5	CASSPHGGRTQETQYF	TGTGCCAGCAGCCCTCATGGCGGGAGAACACAAGAGACCCAATACTTC
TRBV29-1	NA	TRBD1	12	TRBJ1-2	CSVGGQVDGYIF	TGCAGCGTTGGTGGACAGGTTGATGGCTACATCTTC
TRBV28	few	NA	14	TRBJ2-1	CASRRTGAHNEQFF	TGTGCCAGCAGGAGGACTGGGGCCCACAATGAGCAGTTCTTC
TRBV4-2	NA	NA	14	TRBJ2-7	CVSSQRRGDYEQYF	TGTGTCAGCAGCCAGAGACGGGGAGACTACGAGCAGTACTTC